This T cell receptor beta chain was documented in a study of T cell repertoires in cytomegalovirus infection. Study in general: Indications came from public TCR beta signatures; they pointed to CMV infection and to a matching HLA type. Broader study findings: Identification of carriers of CMV plus the relevant HLA was performed using cumulative public TCR beta family frequency. Clonotypes of TCR beta that were HLA-C-restricted and CMV-specific dominated the ex vivo response.

The CDR3 runs to 15 residues. V was cut by 4 bases and J by 4 bases, with 19 bases left in between. From germline, CDR1 is DFQATT and CDR2 SNEGSKA (reference sequence). For this clonotype: Its cognate antigen is unknown.

One entry per CDR3 protein results from TCRdb running MiXCR on the reads. The data contain around 740,000 distinct CDR3 sequences, roughly a third of them singletons. Specimen: PBMCs. The sequence came from a human donor in good health (CMV status not recorded). Some clones in this sample may be carry-over from other donors' samples. The chain couples TRBV20-1 to TRBJ1-1, with a possible D match to TRBD1 (6 bases). CDR3 coding DNA: TGCAGTGCTAAGCAATTGGACAGCCGTGGCACTGAAGCTTTCTTT. Translated, it gives CSAKQLDSRGTEAFF.